This TCR beta chain was recorded in a study of cytomegalovirus exposure and HLA in healthy donors. Overall study: The roughly 700 first-cohort repertoires and the approximately 110 validation repertoires shared the same platform, a later analysis reported. General observations from the study: Most sequenced TCRs were rare (though some public TCRs occurred in many donors). Subsequent analysis of the 110 or so validation repertoires found a tendency for first-cohort TCR clusters to co-occur. Cytomegalovirus-associated status was assigned to 150 or so TCR beta chains.

Trimming removed 6 bases from V and 1 base from J, with 7 bases in between. The CDR3 sequence is 13 residues long. CDR1 LNHDA and CDR2 SQIVND come from the germline V gene (reference sequence). TCRdb keeps only in-frame clones here, not all; method: immunoSEQ multiplex PCR. The sample records more than 250,000 clones, about nine tenths being singletons. In regard to this clone: Its target is unknown.

The V and J genes are TRBV19 and TRBJ1-5; the D gene is possibly TRBD1 (6 bases). The sequence was collected from a woman in her thirties in good health and CMV-seropositive. Specimen: PBMCs. CDR3: CASRQGSNQPQHF. The CDR3 DNA is TGTGCCAGTAGACAGGGAAGCAATCAGCCCCAGCATTTT.